This T cell receptor beta chain was identified during a study of OX40 agonist ivuxolimab in advanced cancers. The CDR3 is 15 residues long. In germline, CDR1 is MDHEN, CDR2 SYDVKM. Trimming left V 1 base short and J 7 bases short, with 15 bases between. Measured with immunoSEQ multiplex PCR; TCRdb has only the in-frame clones, and not every one. Among 70,000 to 85,000 clones listed, 86% were seen once. The clonotype was recovered from an adult with an advanced solid tumor such as melanoma, head and neck, liver or kidney cancer. The chain joins TRBV28 to TRBJ2-3, with D tentatively TRBD2 (6 bases). Specimen: CD4+ or CD8+ T cells sorted from blood, collected in a trial of the OX40 agonist ivuxolimab. The CDR3, as DNA: TGTGCCAGCAGTTTATTGGCTAGCGCGGATCATACGCAGTATTTT. This translates into CASSLLASADHTQYF.